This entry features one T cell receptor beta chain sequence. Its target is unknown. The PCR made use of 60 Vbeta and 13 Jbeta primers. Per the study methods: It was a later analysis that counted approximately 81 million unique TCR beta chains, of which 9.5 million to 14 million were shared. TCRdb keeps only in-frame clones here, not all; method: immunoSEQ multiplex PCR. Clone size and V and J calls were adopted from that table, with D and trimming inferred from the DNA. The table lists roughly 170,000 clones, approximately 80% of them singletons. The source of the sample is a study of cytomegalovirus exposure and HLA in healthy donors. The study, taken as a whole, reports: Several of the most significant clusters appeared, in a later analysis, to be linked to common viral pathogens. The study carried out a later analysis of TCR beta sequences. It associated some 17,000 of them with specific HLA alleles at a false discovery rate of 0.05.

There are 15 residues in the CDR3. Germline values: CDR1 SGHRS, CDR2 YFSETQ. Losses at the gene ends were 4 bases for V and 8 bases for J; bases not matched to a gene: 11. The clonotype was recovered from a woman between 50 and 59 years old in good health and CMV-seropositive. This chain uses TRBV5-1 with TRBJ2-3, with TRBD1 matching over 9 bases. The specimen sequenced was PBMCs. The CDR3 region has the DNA TGCGCCAGCAGCCCCGGGACAGGGCCCTCCCGTACGCAGTATTTT. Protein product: CASSPGTGPSRTQYF. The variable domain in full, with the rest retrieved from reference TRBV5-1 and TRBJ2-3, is KAGVTQTPRYLIKTRGQQVTLSCSPISGHRSVSWYQQTPGQGLQFLFEYFSETQRNKGNFPGRFSGRQFSNSRSEMNVSTLELGDSALYLCASSPGTGPSRTQYFGPGTRLTVL.